The T cell receptor (beta chain) under discussion was sequenced for a study of blood T cell repertoires in COVID-19 (TCRdb year 2020). Broadly, across the study: Samples from collaborators originated in the United States, Italy and Spain and spanned both the acute and convalescent phases of COVID-19. The prospective study material was composed of cDNA or gDNA derived from T cells, B-cell-depleted T cells, or PBMCs. The dataset comprised deeply sampled blood TCRbeta repertoires from subjects exposed to, actively infected with, or recovered from COVID-19. The repertoires were released in a freely available public database meant as a resource for research on the immune response to SARS-CoV-2. The samples were drawn from the first 160 participants of the ongoing ImmuneRACE study and from about 1,200 subjects provided by 6 global collaborators. Sample metadata almost always included a de-identified subject ID, COVID-19 status, age in years and sex. Where available, HLA class I and class II types were obtained from metadata supplied by the sample provider rather than from assay-based typing.

From its cysteine to its phenylalanine, the CDR3 spans 15 amino acids. Of the read, only the CDR3 DNA is kept; its 45 bases are in frame from base 1. The germline V gene (reference sequence) gives CDR1 as WNHNN and CDR2 as SYGVQD. V is reduced by 2 bases and J by 7 bases, leaving a spacing of 14 bases between them. The immunoSEQ Assay, a bias-controlled multiplex PCR, was used to amplify TCRbeta CDR3 regions from genomic DNA. The paper's data handling went like this. The number of nucleated cells in each sample was estimated by amplification of reference gene primers within the assay. To quantify the absolute abundance of each unique TCRbeta CDR3 rearrangement, sequence reads were collapsed and filtered. For each sample, productive Simpson clonality was calculated as the square root of Simpson's diversity index over productive rearrangements. As stored in TCRdb, this immuneACCESS dataset retains in-frame rearrangements with V and J assigned. A fraction of the clones does not appear; measured against another copy, unresolved V genes explain less than half of the discrepancy, and the remainder lacks a known reason. V and J calls and clone size are those listed in that table; D and trimming were worked out from the DNA. In all, the sample holds more than 200,000 clones, and roughly 80% of those were seen once. The ten biggest clones cover approximately 4% of the sample.

Each collaborating institution followed its own protocols to collect whole blood in K2EDTA tubes. For TCRbeta analysis, collaborators shipped samples in one of three forms: frozen whole blood, isolated PBMCs, or DNA extracted from either of those sample types. The table lists this clone with a few counts. No cognate antigen has been identified for it. No base quality values were provided; no much bigger clone lies one nucleotide off. On the study overall, not on this receptor specifically: Clinical and demographic metadata were provided uncurated, with the amount varying by source and participant.

The sequenced sample was peripheral blood. This TCR was recovered from a woman aged 40 to 55 with active or convalescent COVID-19. The rearrangement joined TRBV10-1 to TRBJ2-2; the D gene is possibly TRBD2, with 5 bases matching. The DNA sequence is given as TGCGCCAGCAGTGAGGGAGAGGAGGTTGGCGGGGAGCTGTTTTTT. Its translation reads: CASSEGEEVGGELFF.